A single T cell receptor beta chain is shown here with its context. Its antigen remains unidentified. The treatment here: 19 received Ad26.COV2.S at low or high dose, single or two shots; roughly 5 received placebo; per-sample allocation not given. The investigators took samples on day 63 after the first vaccine or placebo injection. Boston provided a donor who was an adult aged 18-55 years. The vaccine delivered Wuhan-strain SARS-CoV-2 spike through an Ad26 vector. This record comes from a study of Ad26.COV2.S vaccination and SARS-CoV-2 variants. Turning to the study itself: Intramuscular Ad26.COV2.S at 5x10^10 or 1x10^11 viral particles.

CDR3 length: 14 residues. CDR1 SEHNR and CDR2 FQNEAQ come from the germline V gene (reference sequence). The V gene end was trimmed by 1 base and the J gene end by 8 bases; junction bases not matched to a gene: 3. TCRdb's copy holds only in-frame clones and misses some; the assay was immunoSEQ multiplex PCR. The sample lists more than 400,000 clones; around 92% were seen once. The study, taken as a whole, reports: Vaccine recipients and placebo recipients showed similar non-spike TCR breadth.

The source is a person between 18 and 59 years old who received the Ad26.COV2.S COVID-19 vaccine or a placebo. The V call is TRBV7-9, the J call TRBJ1-4, with 8 bases that match TRBD1. Here the sequenced sample was peripheral blood, taken in a trial of Ad26.COV2.S vaccine versus placebo. For the CDR3, the DNA is TGTGCCAGCAGCTTAGACAGGGGGTCGGAAAAACTGTTTTTT. Translation gives CASSLDRGSEKLFF.